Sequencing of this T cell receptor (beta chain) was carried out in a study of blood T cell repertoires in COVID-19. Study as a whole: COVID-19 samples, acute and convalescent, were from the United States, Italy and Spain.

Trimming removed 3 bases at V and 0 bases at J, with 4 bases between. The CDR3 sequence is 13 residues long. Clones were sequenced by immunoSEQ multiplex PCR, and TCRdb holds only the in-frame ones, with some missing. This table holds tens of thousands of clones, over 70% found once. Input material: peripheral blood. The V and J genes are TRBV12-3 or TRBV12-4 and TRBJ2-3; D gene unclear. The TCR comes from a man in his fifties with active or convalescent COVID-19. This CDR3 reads CASSFPSTDTQYF. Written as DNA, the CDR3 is TGTGCCAGCAGTTTCCCTAGCACAGATACGCAGTATTTT.